The clone carrying this T cell receptor beta chain appeared many times. Antigen unknown. These data are taken from a study of early T cells in non-severe SARS-CoV-2 infection. Findings of the study overall: Using VDJdb, the matching emphasized anti-spike CD8 responses while missing private and CD4 specificities.

V dropped 4 bases and J dropped 7; count of bases not matched to a gene: 10. This CDR3 spans 15 amino acids. Germline V gene sequence: CDR1 SGHRS, CDR2 YFSETQ. TCRdb itself ran the 5' RACE reads through MiXCR, one entry per CDR3 protein. The data hold 75,000 to 80,000 distinct CDR3 sequences, with over 9% observed a single time. V is TRBV5-1 and J is TRBJ2-1; TRBD1 aligns across 8 bases. The source material was whole blood. The source of this sequence is an adult who was a healthcare worker with PCR-confirmed SARS-CoV-2 infection or an uninfected control (not recorded which). The CDR3 region is CASSPRTGSTNEQFF. Here the CDR3 DNA reads TGCGCCAGCAGCCCCCGGACAGGGAGTACGAATGAGCAGTTCTTC.